These 18 T cell receptor beta chains originate from one sample sequenced in a study of post-analysis software for immune sequencing data. Libraries were made from TCR beta cDNA, and they carried unique molecular identifiers. Via MiXCR, TCRdb re-called the PCR reads, giving one row per CDR3 protein. The sample contains roughly 430,000 distinct CDR3 sequences, 30% to 40% of which appear only once. Study-wide points: In patients, about 5 TRBV segments were more frequent than in controls, with TRBV5-6, TRBV5-1 and TRBV20-1 among them.

These receptors are not linked to any known antigen. Source material: blood. The source of these receptors is a girl between 2 and 10 years old with multiple sclerosis.

This chain links TRBV13 with TRBJ2-1; the match to TRBD2 covers 8 bases. The V gene's germline CDR1 is PRHDT and CDR2 FYEKMQ (reference sequence). The CDR3 runs to 16 residues. V was pared by 5 bases and J by 0 bases, with 6 bases of the junction left unmatched. CDR3: CASSPKLAGSYNEQFF. The CDR3 DNA is TGTGCCAGCAGCCCTAAGCTAGCGGGCTCCTACAATGAGCAGTTCTTC.

This chain joins TRBV20-1 and TRBJ2-7; tentatively, D is TRBD1 (6 bases). The V end lost 1 base, the J end lost 1 base, and 17 bases lay between the germline ends. The V gene's germline CDR1 is DFQATT and CDR2 SNEGSKA (reference sequence). The CDR3 loop spans 16 amino acids. CDR3 nucleotides: TGCAGTGCTAGAGGAGTATCATGGGGGCTTTCCTACGAGCAGTACTTC. The encoded protein is CSARGVSWGLSYEQYF.

This clonotype was counted between two and nine times. The J gene is TRBJ2-7, the V gene TRBV7-2; D is perhaps TRBD2 (6 bases). The germline CDR1 and CDR2 sequences are SGHTA and FQGNSA. The CDR3 is made up of 14 amino acids. The V and J ends lost 1 base and 2 bases respectively, with 9 bases between them. CDR3 nucleotide sequence: TGTGCCAGCAGCTTAGGCGGGACGGCCTACGAGCAGTACTTC. It encodes CASSLGGTAYEQYF.

This clonotype was seen a handful of times. This chain links TRBV19 with TRBJ1-5, with D possibly TRBD1 on 5 matching bases. In germline, CDR1 is LNHDA, CDR2 SQIVND (reference sequence). V dropped 5 bases and J dropped 4 bases, with 15 bases sitting between them. CDR3 length: 15 residues. CDR3 region: CASSEAGILNQPQHF. The CDR3 DNA is TGTGCCAGTAGTGAGGCAGGGATATTGAATCAGCCCCAGCATTTT. The full variable domain, its missing parts supplied by reference TRBV19 and TRBJ1-5, is DGGITQSPKYLFRKEGQNVTLSCEQNLNHDAMYWYRQDPGQGLRLIYYSQIVNDFQKGDIAEGYSVSREKKESFPLTVTSAQKNPTAFYLCASSEAGILNQPQHFGDGTRLSIL.

This chain links TRBV19 with TRBJ2-1; D is perhaps TRBD2 (5 bases). The CDR3 covers 14 residues. Germline V lookup: CDR1 LNHDA, CDR2 SQIVND (reference sequence). The V and J ends lost 6 bases and 5 bases respectively, with 14 bases between them. CDR3 residues: CASSQMDGDNEQFF. The CDR3, as DNA: TGTGCCAGTAGCCAAATGGACGGGGACAATGAGCAGTTCTTC.

V and J are TRBV12-3 or TRBV12-4 and TRBJ1-5; D ambiguous. V was trimmed by 4 bases and J by 4 bases, leaving 8 bases between them. The CDR3 covers 13 residues. As DNA, the CDR3 is TGTGCCAGCAGTTCGCAGGAGAATCAGCCCCAGCATTTT. Protein: CASSSQENQPQHF.

The rearrangement joins TRBV20-1 to TRBJ2-7; no clear D. The CDR3 spans 14 residues. V lost 0 bases to trimming and J lost 3 bases, with 12 bases between them. CDR1 is DFQATT, CDR2 SNEGSKA, per germline (reference sequence). The CDR3 DNA is TGCAGTGCTAGAGACGAACGGATCCTCTACGAGCAGTACTTC. This encodes CSARDERILYEQYF.

The chain joins TRBV20-1 to TRBJ2-4; D is tentatively TRBD1 or TRBD2 (6 bases each). This CDR3 comprises 16 residues. Per germline, CDR1 DFQATT and CDR2 SNEGSKA (reference sequence). V was cut by 3 bases and J by 0 bases, with 15 bases left in between. Written as DNA, the CDR3 is TGCAGTGCTAGGGAGGCAGGAGGGGGAGCCAAAAACATTCAGTACTTC. Its protein product is CSAREAGGGAKNIQYF.

In nucleotides, the CDR3 is TGTGCCAGCAGCCCCGACAGGGGAAGCAATGAGCAGTTCTTC. Its translation is CASSPDRGSNEQFF. The rearrangement uses TRBV5-4 and TRBJ2-1; 8 bases match TRBD1. The V gene's germline CDR1 is SGHNT and CDR2 YYREEE (reference sequence). The CDR3 consists of 14 residues. The V segment lost 4 bases and the J segment 6 bases; nucleotides outside the gene matches: 6.

The chain links TRBV12-3 or TRBV12-4 to TRBJ1-4, with D tentatively TRBD1 (5 bases). The CDR3 has 12 residues. V lost 6 bases and J 11 bases, leaving 13 bases between the germline ends. CDR3: CASSSGQSKLFF. CDR3 sequence (DNA): TGTGCCAGCAGCTCGGGGCAGTCTAAACTGTTTTTT.

The chain employs TRBV7-2 and TRBJ2-4; 9 bases are a match to TRBD1. J lost 4 bases, V lost 4 bases, and 2 bases had no gene match. Per the germline V gene, CDR1 is SGHTA and CDR2 is FQGNSA. The CDR3 runs 14 residues. CDR3 loop: CASSSTGGKNIQYF. CDR3 coding DNA: TGTGCCAGCAGCTCGACAGGGGGGAAAAACATTCAGTACTTC.

The chain links TRBV7-2 to TRBJ1-1; D possibly corresponds to TRBD1 (5 bases). CDR1 and CDR2 from the germline V gene are SGHTA and FQGNSA. Trimming shortened V by 1 base and J by 8 bases, and 8 bases separated the two germline ends. CDR3 length: 12 amino acids. The CDR3 is CASSLVWGEAFF. The CDR3 region has the DNA TGTGCCAGCAGCTTAGTCTGGGGGGAAGCTTTCTTT.

Remarks on this clonotype: Germline and junction disagree at one end, which may indicate a read error. J is TRBJ1-2 and V is TRBV7-9; a weak D match, TRBD1 (6 bases). Germline V gene lookup returns CDR1 SEHNR and CDR2 FQNEAQ (reference sequence). The CDR3 extends over 16 amino acids. The CDR3 DNA is TGTGCCAGCAACTTAGTGGGGGGGGCCCATCGGTATGGCTACACCTTC. Its protein is CASNLVGGAHRYGYTF. Filled out from reference TRBV7-9 and TRBJ1-2, the complete variable domain reads DTGVSQNPRHKITKRGQNVTFRCDPISEHNRLYWYRQTLGQGPEFLTYFQNEAQLEKSRLLSDRFSAERPKGSFSTLEIQRTEQGDSAMYLCASNLVGGAHRYGYTFGSGTRLTVV.

This clonotype was observed a few times. The genes are TRBV20-1 and TRBJ1-2; D is undetermined. This CDR3 region has 11 residues. V lost 8 bases to trimming and J lost 7 bases, with 14 bases between them. Germline CDR1 is DFQATT and CDR2 is SNEGSKA (reference sequence). The DNA of the CDR3 is TGCAGTTCCGAGGGAACTGGTGGCTACACCTTC. Translated: CSSEGTGGYTF.

The rearrangement links TRBV6-2 or TRBV6-3 to TRBJ2-4; D possibly corresponds to TRBD1 (6 bases). The CDR3 has 13 residues. Germline assignment: CDR1 MNHEY and CDR2 SVGEGT. V was pared by 7 bases and J by 8 bases, with 15 bases between. The CDR3 DNA is TGTGCCAGCAACCGGGACAATCGTGACATTCAGTACTTC. The encoded protein is CASNRDNRDIQYF.

V is TRBV18 and J is TRBJ1-2, with D perhaps TRBD1 (6 bases). The germline gives CDR1 KGHSH, CDR2 LQKENI. CDR3 length equals 13 residues. With 2 bases removed from V and 8 bases from J, the gap between germline ends came to 12 bases. CDR3 protein: CASSPWGRDGYTF. CDR3 bases: TGTGCCAGCTCACCATGGGGGCGCGACGGCTACACCTTC.

The CDR3 loop reads CASSVAGPRNYGYTF. Here the CDR3 DNA reads TGTGCCAGCAGCGTAGCGGGACCCAGGAACTATGGCTACACCTTC. V gene TRBV9 combines with J gene TRBJ1-2; the D gene is possibly TRBD1 (5 bases). Germline-derived CDR1 and CDR2 are SGDLS and YYNGEE. The CDR3 is 15 amino acids. V lost 0 bases and J 2 bases, leaving 11 bases between the germline ends. Based on the CDR3 plus reference TRBV9 and TRBJ1-2, the full variable domain is DSGVTQTPKHLITATGQRVTLRCSPRSGDLSVYWYQQSLDQGLQFLIQYYNGEERAKGNILERFSAQQFPDLHSELNLSSLELGDSALYFCASSVAGPRNYGYTFGSGTRLTVV.

The chain uses TRBV6-1 and TRBJ1-1; D might be TRBD1 (6 bases). CDR3 size: 12 residues. V lost 11 bases and J lost 7, with 17 bases in between. The germline CDR1 and CDR2 sequences are MNHNS and SASEGT. The CDR3 protein is CASRGGADEAFF. In DNA, the CDR3 is TGTGCCTCCAGAGGGGGGGCCGATGAAGCTTTCTTT.